A single sample gave rise to the 21 T cell receptor beta chains below, sequenced in a study of beta chain features in type 1 diabetes. No cognate antigen is known for these TCRs. Every bit of the isolated RNA underwent reverse transcription, so sequencing read expressed TCRB transcripts. Sequencing was performed with immunoSEQ multiplex PCR; in TCRdb, only in-frame clones are kept and a portion is missing. Of around 690,000 clones in the sample, 12% are singletons; the top ten hold over 0.1%. Whole-study results and caveats: Shorter TCRB CDR3s, moderately but significantly so, were found in Type 1 diabetes patients in all four CD4+ subsets.

Sequencing was performed on naive CD4+ T cells from blood. These receptors all stem from a man aged 30 to 39 with type 1 diabetes.

The V call is TRBV7-2, the J call TRBJ1-3; weak D call: TRBD1 (6 bases). The V end lost 5 bases, the J end lost 0 bases, and 23 bases lay between the germline ends. There are 19 residues in the CDR3. CDR1 is SGHTA, CDR2 FQGNSA, per germline. The CDR3 is CASSPTGTSIINSGNTIYF. In DNA form, the CDR3 reads TGTGCCAGCAGCCCCACCGGGACAAGTATCATTAACTCTGGAAACACCATATATTTT.

The chain links TRBV19 to TRBJ1-5; D perhaps matches TRBD1 (5 bases). From germline, CDR1 is LNHDA and CDR2 SQIVND (reference sequence). The CDR3 is 12 residues long. Trimming cost V 6 bases and J 6 bases, with 9 bases left between them. CDR3 DNA: TGTGCCAGTAGGGGGGATAGTCAGCCCCAGCATTTT. Its protein is CASRGDSQPQHF.

This clone was recorded a few times. The chain joins TRBV29-1 to TRBJ1-2; D gene ambiguous. This CDR3 is built from 12 residues. CDR1 and CDR2 from the germline V gene are SQVTM and ANQGSEA. V lost 7 bases and J lost 4, with 13 bases in between. The chain's CDR3 is CSAVPSGYGYTF. The DNA for the CDR3 is TGCAGCGCTGTCCCATCGGGCTATGGCTACACCTTC.

There are many counts of this clone. V usage is TRBV7-9 and J usage is TRBJ1-1, with D perhaps TRBD1 (5 bases). The CDR3 length is 15 residues. With 5 bases removed from V and 6 bases from J, the gap between germline ends came to 19 bases. Germline-derived CDR1 and CDR2 are SEHNR and FQNEAQ (reference sequence). CDR3 sequence: CASSRDRGLRAEAFF. The CDR3, as DNA: TGTGCCAGCAGCAGAGACAGAGGACTCCGCGCTGAAGCTTTCTTT. The entire variable domain, with the rest obtained from reference TRBV7-9 and TRBJ1-1, is as follows: DTGVSQNPRHKITKRGQNVTFRCDPISEHNRLYWYRQTLGQGPEFLTYFQNEAQLEKSRLLSDRFSAERPKGSFSTLEIQRTEQGDSAMYLCASSRDRGLRAEAFFGQGTRLTVV.

This clone has only a few counts. J is TRBJ2-1 and V is TRBV9; perhaps TRBD2 as D (6 bases). CDR1 and CDR2 (germline): SGDLS, YYNGEE. The CDR3 length is 16 residues. V lost 4 bases and J 5 bases, leaving 19 bases between the germline ends. The CDR3 is CASSPRGNLAHNEQFF. CDR3 coding DNA: TGTGCCAGCAGCCCTCGGGGGAACCTGGCACACAATGAGCAGTTCTTC.

The V gene is TRBV7-2, the J gene TRBJ2-1; TRBD2 matches 7 bases. Trimming at V came to 5 bases and at J to 7 bases, leaving 8 bases not matched to a gene. Germline assignment: CDR1 SGHTA and CDR2 FQGNSA. The CDR3 has 14 residues. The CDR3 reads CASSPYGAGNEQFF. CDR3 bases: TGTGCCAGCAGCCCATACGGAGCGGGGAATGAGCAGTTCTTC.

This clone appeared a few times. The same CDR3 arises from other DNA sequences in this sample as well. The chain carries TRBV29-1 and TRBJ2-3; D tentatively reads TRBD1 or TRBD2 (5 bases each). The CDR3 extends over 12 amino acids. The germline CDR1 and CDR2 sequences are SQVTM and ANQGSEA. Trimming left V 1 base short and J 3 bases short, with 5 bases between. The DNA for the CDR3 is TGCAGCGTTGAAGGGGGGACAGATACGCAGTATTTT. It encodes CSVEGGTDTQYF.

Only a few counts were recorded for this clone. This rearrangement joins TRBV7-7 to TRBJ2-2; 11 bases fit TRBD1. This CDR3 region has 14 residues. The V gene's germline CDR1 is SSHAT and CDR2 FNYEAQ (reference sequence). With 5 bases clipped from V and 7 bases from J, the junction kept 3 bases outside the gene matches. The CDR3 region is CASSPGQGVGELFF. CDR3 nucleotides: TGTGCCAGCAGCCCGGGACAGGGGGTCGGGGAGCTGTTTTTT.

This clone was counted a few times. The chain combines TRBV5-6 with TRBJ2-7; 7 bases map to TRBD1. CDR1 and CDR2 (germline): SGHDT, YYEEEE. V trimming: 4 bases; J trimming: 2 bases; junction bases outside the gene matches: 6. CDR3 size: 14 residues. The DNA for the CDR3 is TGTGCCAGCAGCAGACAGGGAACCCCCTACGAGCAGTACTTC. Translating gives CASSRQGTPYEQYF.

This clone came up a few times. The chain is built from TRBV28 and TRBJ2-2, with 10 nucleotides matching TRBD1. The CDR3 runs 14 residues. CDR1 is MDHEN, CDR2 SYDVKM, per germline. The V and J ends lost 6 bases and 7 bases, in that order; junction bases with no gene match: 5. Here the CDR3 DNA reads TGTGCCAGCAGACCCGGGACAGGGGTCGGGGAGCTGTTTTTT. This sequence encodes CASRPGTGVGELFF.

The J gene is TRBJ1-1, the V gene TRBV28; 8 nucleotides agree with TRBD1. The germline V gene encodes CDR1 MDHEN and CDR2 SYDVKM. The CDR3 consists of 13 residues. With V trimmed by 4 bases and J by 6 bases, 4 bases remained unmatched. CDR3 in amino acids: CASSWAGGAEAFF. The DNA of the CDR3 is TGTGCCAGCAGTTGGGCAGGGGGCGCTGAAGCTTTCTTT.

The sample holds a few counts of this clone. V usage is TRBV7-2 and J usage is TRBJ2-7; D is unclear. This CDR3 is 12 amino acids long. V gave up 4 bases and J gave up 1 base, with 5 bases separating them. CDR1 and CDR2 from the germline V gene are SGHTA and FQGNSA. This chain's CDR3 is CASSSYSYEQYF. As DNA, the CDR3 is TGTGCCAGCAGCTCCTATTCCTACGAGCAGTACTTC.

This clone came up once. This rearrangement joins TRBV2 to TRBJ1-5; 8 bases fit TRBD1. The CDR3 has 15 residues. V shed 6 bases and J 3 bases; nucleotides not matched to a gene: 7. Germline loops: CDR1 SNHLY, CDR2 FYNNEI. The CDR3 bases are TGTGCCAGCAGACTGGACAGGGTGACCAATCAGCCCCAGCATTTT. It yields the protein CASRLDRVTNQPQHF. The variable domain in full, with the rest retrieved from reference TRBV2 and TRBJ1-5, is EPEVTQTPSHQVTQMGQEVILRCVPISNHLYFYWYRQILGQKVEFLVSFYNNEISEKSEIFDDQFSVERPDGSNFTLKIRSTKLEDSAMYFCASRLDRVTNQPQHFGDGTRLSIL.

The chain is built from TRBV11-2 and TRBJ1-4; no firm D call. This CDR3 spans 15 amino acids. V lost 1 base, J lost 0 bases, and 6 bases lay in between. CDR1 is SGHAT and CDR2 is FQNNGV in the germline V gene. CDR3 coding DNA: TGTGCCAGCAGCTTAGGAGGGACAACTAATGAAAAACTGTTTTTT. It specifies CASSLGGTTNEKLFF.

This chain links TRBV18 with TRBJ1-1; the D gene is possibly TRBD1 (5 bases). Trimming left V 6 bases short and J 6 bases short, with 14 bases between. The CDR3 is 13 residues long. Germline CDR1 reads KGHSH; CDR2 reads LQKENI. The CDR3 DNA is TGTGCCAGCTCCCCGACTGGGGCAGCTGAAGCTTTCTTT. It codes for CASSPTGAAEAFF.

V usage is TRBV6-1 and J usage is TRBJ1-5, with 7 bases fitting TRBD1. Looked up from germline, CDR1 is MNHNS and CDR2 is SASEGT. This CDR3 region has 15 residues. The V segment lost 3 bases and the J segment 3 bases; nucleotides outside the gene matches: 5. CDR3 coding DNA: TGTGCCAGCAGTGATGGGGGGACAGTCAATCAGCCCCAGCATTTT. It is translated as CASSDGGTVNQPQHF.

In this sample, this clone turned up a few times. The genes are TRBV7-2 and TRBJ2-2; TRBD1 matches 10 bases. Germline assignment: CDR1 SGHTA and CDR2 FQGNSA. V was clipped by 3 bases and J by 6 bases; unmatched bases: 1. The CDR3 is made up of 14 amino acids. The CDR3 DNA sequence: TGTGCCAGCAGCTTTGGACAGGGGGCCGGGGAGCTGTTTTTT. This gives the protein CASSFGQGAGELFF.

J is TRBJ1-5 and V is TRBV30; 9 nucleotides align to TRBD1. Trimming removed 1 base from V and 4 bases from J; junction bases left unmatched: 2. The CDR3 length is 14 residues. Germline loops: CDR1 GTSNPN, CDR2 SVGIG (reference sequence). CDR3 coding DNA: TGTGCCTGGAGTGACGGACAGGGGAATCAGCCCCAGCATTTT. This gives the protein CAWSDGQGNQPQHF.

The gene calls are TRBV5-1 and TRBJ2-3; 9 bases line up with TRBD2. Germline CDR1 reads SGHRS; CDR2 reads YFSETQ. The V gene end was trimmed by 4 bases and the J gene end by 0 bases; junction bases not matched to a gene: 3. The CDR3 is 15 residues long. In nucleotides, the CDR3 is TGCGCCAGCAGCCAGCGGGGGGAAAGCACAGATACGCAGTATTTT. It codes for CASSQRGESTDTQYF.

This clone has only one observation. J is TRBJ1-5 and V is TRBV5-6; D not resolved. CDR3 length: 14 amino acids. Trimming removed 1 base from V and 4 bases from J, with 9 bases in between. Germline CDR1 is SGHDT and CDR2 is YYEEEE. CDR3 nucleotides: TGTGCCAGCAGCTTGCGGGTAGAGAATCAGCCCCAGCATTTT. Protein product: CASSLRVENQPQHF.

This sequence joins TRBV28 and TRBJ2-3, with D maybe TRBD2 (5 bases). Per germline, CDR1 MDHEN and CDR2 SYDVKM. This CDR3 has 14 amino acids. Trimming took 10 bases from V and 7 from J, leaving 21 bases between them. The CDR3 region is CATQRGYRANTQYF. CDR3 nucleotide sequence: TGTGCCACCCAAAGAGGGTACCGTGCGAATACGCAGTATTTT. Full variable domain (remainder filled in from reference TRBV28 and TRBJ2-3): DVKVTQSSRYLVKRTGEKVFLECVQDMDHENMFWYRQDPGLGLRLIYFSYDVKMKEKGDIPEGYSVSREKKERFSLILESASTNQTSMYLCATQRGYRANTQYFGPGTRLTVL.